The 32 T cell receptor beta chains listed next were all sequenced from one sample in a study of cytomegalovirus exposure and HLA in healthy donors. The PCR employed 60 Vbeta primers together with 13 Jbeta primers. Assay: immunoSEQ multiplex PCR; the TCRdb copy retains only in-frame clones and omits some. The sample carries almost 95,000 clones, 50% to 75% recorded once. The sequencing sample was made of PBMCs. The receptors were gathered from a man under 40 in good health and CMV-seronegative.

The V call is TRBV27, the J call TRBJ2-2; TRBD1 matches 11 bases. Losses at the gene ends were 9 bases for V and 7 bases for J; bases not matched to a gene: 10. CDR3 length: 15 amino acids. Germline lookup yields CDR1 MNHEY and CDR2 SMNVEV (reference sequence). DNA for the CDR3: TGTGCCAGTAGACTCGGACAGGGGGCGTACGGGGAGCTGTTTTTT. Protein product: CASRLGQGAYGELFF.

The chain uses TRBV18 and TRBJ2-5, with 14 bases that match TRBD2. The J segment lost 11 bases and the V segment lost 2 bases, leaving 10 bases of the junction unmatched. The CDR3 covers 16 residues. Germline CDR1 KGHSH, CDR2 LQKENI. In nucleotides, the CDR3 is TGTGCCAGCTCACCAAGTCGACTAGCGGGAGGGACGGAGCAGTACTTC. This gives the protein CASSPSRLAGGTEQYF.

The chain recombines TRBV6-5 with TRBJ1-2; unclear D gene. V was cut by 2 bases and J by 3 bases, with 10 bases left in between. Germline CDR1 and CDR2: MNHEY and SVGAGI. The CDR3 runs 14 residues. CDR3 coding DNA: TGTGCCAGCAGTTACACCCGGGGTGACTATGGCTACACCTTC. Amino acid sequence: CASSYTRGDYGYTF.

The CDR3, as DNA: TGTGCCAGCAGCTTAGGTCACAACTACAATGAGCAGTTCTTC. Its protein is CASSLGHNYNEQFF. The genes are TRBV11-3 and TRBJ2-1; D is unclear. Germline V gene lookup returns CDR1 SGHNT and CDR2 YENEEA. Deletions cut 1 base from V and 3 bases from J, with 7 bases between. The CDR3 consists of 14 residues.

Remarks on this clone: Other DNA sequences in the sample encode the same CDR3. This chain links TRBV4-2 with TRBJ2-3; TRBD1 matches 9 bases. This CDR3 comprises 14 residues. The junction had 2 bases not matched to a gene; V was cut back by 4 bases and J by 3 bases. Germline CDR1 reads LGHNA; CDR2 reads YNFKEQ. This chain's CDR3 is CASSPGQGTDTQYF. The CDR3 DNA reads as TGTGCCAGCAGCCCGGGACAGGGAACAGATACGCAGTATTTT.

This clone appeared a single time. V gene TRBV5-5 combines with J gene TRBJ2-7; a possible D gene is TRBD1 (5 bases). Trimming pared 0 bases from V and 0 bases from J, leaving 13 bases between. Germline CDR1 SGHKS, CDR2 YYEKEE (reference sequence). There are 16 residues in the CDR3. The CDR3, as DNA: TGTGCCAGCAGCTTGGCCCGCTGGGGCTCCTCCTACGAGCAGTACTTC. Protein: CASSLARWGSSYEQYF.

The chain is built from TRBV28 and TRBJ2-3; TRBD2 agrees at 7 bases. The CDR3 sequence is 18 residues long. Germline CDR1 and CDR2: MDHEN and SYDVKM. Trimming cost V 4 bases and J 2 bases; bases outside gene matches: 15. The CDR3 DNA reads TGTGCCAGCAGTTCCCCAAGTCAACGGGACTACAACACAGATACGCAGTATTTT. This gives the protein CASSSPSQRDYNTDTQYF.

For this clone: The CDR3 end shows no conserved phenylalanine or tryptophan, and so a read error is likely. The chain carries TRBV4-1 and TRBJ2-3; possibly TRBD1 for D (8 bases). Germline V CDR1 and CDR2: MGHRA, YSYEKL. V was clipped by 1 base and J by 7 bases, with 18 bases between them. The CDR3 is made up of 16 amino acids. In nucleotides, the CDR3 is TGCGCCAGCAGCCAAGGGGGGGGACAGGTCTCATATACGCAGTATTCT. Translating it yields CASSQGGGQVSYTQYS.

The chain has TRBV27 and TRBJ1-4, with 8 positions matching TRBD1. The ends lost 5 bases at V and 5 bases at J; junction bases unmatched: 10. CDR3 length: 16 amino acids. The germline CDR1 and CDR2 sequences are MNHEY and SMNVEV (reference sequence). The CDR3 DNA reads TGTGCCAGCAGTCTCAGGGGGCCGGTCGTGAATGAAAAACTGTTTTTT. Its protein is CASSLRGPVVNEKLFF.

V and J are TRBV28 and TRBJ2-2; D is unresolved. CDR1 is MDHEN and CDR2 is SYDVKM in the germline V gene. There are 14 residues in the CDR3. The ends were cut back, 8 bases at V and 4 bases at J, with 14 bases in the middle. CDR3: CASWQGARTGELFF. The CDR3 nucleotides read TGTGCCAGCTGGCAAGGAGCACGCACCGGGGAGCTGTTTTTT.

This clone was counted between two and nine times. The chain uses TRBV18 and TRBJ2-2, with a weak D call TRBD2 (6 bases). V was shortened by 6 bases and J by 0 bases, with 11 bases between the two germline ends. Germline-derived CDR1 and CDR2 are KGHSH and LQKENI. The CDR3 is 15 amino acids. CDR3 nucleotide sequence: TGTGCCAGCTCCGGGACTCCTACGAACACCGGGGAGCTGTTTTTT. This gives the protein CASSGTPTNTGELFF.

This clone was seen a handful of times. The CDR3 DNA follows: TGTGCCATCAACCTCTCGGGAAGCAATCAGCCCCAGCATTTT. It codes for CAINLSGSNQPQHF. The rearrangement uses TRBV6-1 and TRBJ1-5; D remains ambiguous. This CDR3 comprises 14 residues. Germline lookup yields CDR1 MNHNS and CDR2 SASEGT. Trimming cost V 10 bases and J 1 base, with 14 bases left between them.

There are a few counts of this clone. The V and J genes are TRBV6-5 and TRBJ2-2, with 9 bases identical to TRBD1. After removal of 5 bases from V and 3 bases from J, the junction contained 4 bases not matched to a gene. The length of the CDR3 is 15 residues. Germline lookup yields CDR1 MNHEY and CDR2 SVGAGI. The CDR3 DNA sequence: TGTGCCAGCAGTGCGGGACAGGGATACACCGGGGAGCTGTTTTTT. This translates into CASSAGQGYTGELFF.

The rearrangement links TRBV25-1 to TRBJ1-1; unclear D gene. The ends were cut back, 0 bases at V and 1 base at J, with 15 bases in the middle. The CDR3 totals 17 residues. Germline CDR1 and CDR2: MGHDK and SYGVNS. As DNA, the CDR3 is TGTGCCAGCAGTGAATATTCCGTTTGGCCGCCGAACACTGAAGCTTTCTTT. Protein: CASSEYSVWPPNTEAFF.

The rearrangement links TRBV25-1 to TRBJ2-7; the match to TRBD2 covers 12 bases. The J segment lost 3 bases and the V segment lost 1 base, leaving 10 bases of the junction unmatched. Germline V gene lookup returns CDR1 MGHDK and CDR2 SYGVNS. The CDR3 is 18 amino acids. CDR3 nucleotides: TGTGCCAGCAGTGAATGGGCAACTAGCGGGGGGTCCCGCTACGAGCAGTACTTC. Translated: CASSEWATSGGSRYEQYF.

The J gene is TRBJ2-3, the V gene TRBV5-1, with 7 bases lining up with TRBD1. CDR1 and CDR2 (germline): SGHRS, YFSETQ. The CDR3 covers 17 residues. With 4 bases clipped from V and 7 bases from J, the junction kept 18 bases outside the gene matches. Written as DNA, the CDR3 is TGCGCCAGCAGCCCGGCCCCAGGGGGAGCCGCGTCAAATACGCAGTATTTT. Translating it yields CASSPAPGGAASNTQYF.

J is TRBJ1-2 and V is TRBV27; the match to TRBD1 covers 9 bases. The CDR3 length is 16 residues. Germline loops: CDR1 MNHEY, CDR2 SMNVEV (reference sequence). The J segment lost 0 bases and the V segment lost 5 bases, leaving 7 bases of the junction unmatched. CDR3 DNA: TGTGCCAGCAGTACGCTTAGACAGGGGGCTAACTATGGCTACACCTTC. Translation: CASSTLRQGANYGYTF.

The V gene is TRBV28, the J gene TRBJ1-2; 7 nucleotides align to TRBD1. Germline CDR1 MDHEN, CDR2 SYDVKM. This CDR3 is 14 amino acids long. V lost 7 bases, J lost 6 bases, and 11 bases stayed unmatched. The CDR3 coding sequence is TGTGCCAGCAATGTAAATAGGGGGCTACATGGCTACACCTTC. Translated: CASNVNRGLHGYTF.

V gene TRBV6-1 combines with J gene TRBJ2-7, with D maybe TRBD1 (6 bases). Germline CDR1 and CDR2: MNHNS and SASEGT. This CDR3 spans 13 amino acids. The ends were cut back, 0 bases at V and 12 bases at J, with 15 bases in the middle. The CDR3 protein is CASSEAWGPGMYF. The CDR3 DNA reads as TGTGCCAGCAGTGAAGCGTGGGGGCCAGGGATGTACTTC.

The chain couples TRBV5-6 to TRBJ1-6; no firm D call. Between the trimmed V and J ends, which lost 0 bases and 6 bases, there was a span of 13 bases. Germline V lookup: CDR1 SGHDT, CDR2 YYEEEE. This CDR3 spans 16 amino acids. In DNA form, the CDR3 reads TGTGCCAGCAGCTTGGTTTCCAACGGAGCTAATTCACCCCTCCACTTT. Translation: CASSLVSNGANSPLHF.

The chain links TRBV18 to TRBJ1-6; D is uncertain. Germline V gene sequence: CDR1 KGHSH, CDR2 LQKENI. CDR3 size: 15 residues. Trimming stripped 2 bases from V and 5 bases from J, with 10 bases between. CDR3 DNA sequence: TGTGCCAGCTCACCATCGGGAGGAGATAATTCACCCCTCCACTTT. It encodes CASSPSGGDNSPLHF.

The rearrangement links TRBV6-5 to TRBJ1-5; maybe TRBD1 (5 bases). There are 13 residues in the CDR3. Looked up from germline, CDR1 is MNHEY and CDR2 is SVGAGI. V dropped 0 bases and J dropped 9 bases, with 9 bases sitting between them. The chain's CDR3 is CASSYSQVSPQHF. CDR3 nucleotide sequence: TGTGCCAGCAGTTACTCACAGGTTTCGCCCCAGCATTTT.

J is TRBJ2-7 and V is TRBV25-1; TRBD2 aligns across 11 bases. The V and J ends lost 5 bases and 4 bases, in that order; junction bases with no gene match: 4. Germline loops: CDR1 MGHDK, CDR2 SYGVNS. The CDR3 runs to 14 residues. The CDR3 sequence: CASSPSGRTYEQYF. CDR3 nucleotide sequence: TGTGCCAGCAGTCCTAGCGGGAGGACATACGAGCAGTACTTC.

This chain joins TRBV5-1 and TRBJ2-1; tentatively, D is TRBD2 (6 bases). CDR3 length: 16 residues. Germline assignment: CDR1 SGHRS and CDR2 YFSETQ. Trimming took off 0 bases at V and 0 bases at J, with 10 bases between the two ends. The CDR3 sequence is CASSLAGGSSYNEQFF. CDR3 in DNA: TGCGCCAGCAGCTTGGCCGGAGGGAGCTCCTACAATGAGCAGTTCTTC. Variable domain in full (rest from reference TRBV5-1 and TRBJ2-1): KAGVTQTPRYLIKTRGQQVTLSCSPISGHRSVSWYQQTPGQGLQFLFEYFSETQRNKGNFPGRFSGRQFSNSRSEMNVSTLELGDSALYLCASSLAGGSSYNEQFFGPGTRLTVL.

The DNA for the CDR3 is TGTGCCAGCAGTTTAGGGGGGACAGTCAAAACTTACTTC. Translating it yields CASSLGGTVKTYF. The chain combines TRBV28 with TRBJ2-4, with TRBD1 as a possible D gene (7 bases). Germline CDR1 MDHEN, CDR2 SYDVKM. Trimming took off 2 bases at V and 16 bases at J, with 18 bases between the two ends. This CDR3 has 13 residues. Full variable domain (missing parts from reference TRBV28 and TRBJ2-4): DVKVTQSSRYLVKRTGEKVFLECVQDMDHENMFWYRQDPGLGLRLIYFSYDVKMKEKGDIPEGYSVSREKKERFSLILESASTNQTSMYLCASSLGGTVKTYFGAGTRLSVL.

The chain joins TRBV2 to TRBJ1-5; no firm D call. Trimming removed 4 bases from V and 6 bases from J, with 13 bases in between. The length of the CDR3 is 14 residues. Germline lookup yields CDR1 SNHLY and CDR2 FYNNEI. As DNA, the CDR3 is TGTGCCAGCAGTGCTGAGACTCTGGGTCAGCCCCAGCATTTT. Encoded protein: CASSAETLGQPQHF.

The chain is built from TRBV7-6 and TRBJ1-2; a possible D gene is TRBD1 (5 bases). Per germline, CDR1 SGHVS and CDR2 FNYEAQ. This CDR3 has 12 amino acids. Trimming shortened V by 5 bases and J by 7 bases, and 11 bases separated the two germline ends. CDR3 sequence reads: CASSPTDSGYTF. Here the CDR3 DNA reads TGTGCCAGCAGCCCCACTGACAGTGGCTACACCTTC.

The chain combines TRBV5-1 with TRBJ1-5; D is possibly TRBD1 (6 bases). Trimming shortened V by 0 bases and J by 6 bases, and 10 bases separated the two germline ends. Germline-derived CDR1 and CDR2 are SGHRS and YFSETQ. This CDR3 region has 14 residues. In DNA form, the CDR3 reads TGCGCCAGCAGCTTGGACAGGGATGGTCAGCCCCAGCATTTT. Encoded protein: CASSLDRDGQPQHF.

This clone has only one observation. The chain carries TRBV5-4 and TRBJ1-3; D gene ambiguous. Between the trimmed V and J ends, which lost 3 bases and 0 bases, there was a span of 10 bases. From germline, CDR1 is SGHNT and CDR2 YYREEE (reference sequence). The CDR3 has 15 amino acids. The CDR3 protein is CASSWGGNSGNTIYF. CDR3 DNA: TGTGCCAGCAGCTGGGGAGGGAACTCTGGAAACACCATATATTTT.

The chain employs TRBV2 and TRBJ1-1; tentatively, D is TRBD1 (5 bases). Trimming removed 6 bases from V and 1 base from J, with 12 bases in between. CDR1 and CDR2 (germline): SNHLY, FYNNEI. The CDR3 contains 14 residues. This CDR3 reads CASSQTTGNTEAFF. Written as DNA, the CDR3 is TGTGCCAGCAGCCAGACCACAGGGAACACTGAAGCTTTCTTT.

Only a few counts were recorded for this clone. V usage is TRBV27 and J usage is TRBJ1-2; 9 bases are a match to TRBD1. J lost 8 bases, V lost 2 bases, and 6 bases had no gene match. There are 14 residues in the CDR3. CDR1 and CDR2 (germline): MNHEY, SMNVEV (reference sequence). CDR3 nucleotide sequence: TGTGCCAGCAGTTTAAGGGACAGGGACCGGGGCTACACCTTC. This encodes CASSLRDRDRGYTF.

The chain recombines TRBV27 with TRBJ2-6, with D perhaps TRBD1 (6 bases). The CDR3 contains 17 residues. Per germline, CDR1 MNHEY and CDR2 SMNVEV (reference sequence). V was clipped by 6 bases and J by 0 bases, with 15 bases between them. The CDR3 loop is CASSRGQISSGANVLTF. DNA for the CDR3: TGTGCCAGCAGCCGGGGACAAATCAGCTCTGGGGCCAACGTCCTGACTTTC.